What follows are 5 T cell receptor beta chains derived from one specimen sequenced in a study of identical twins. TCRdb independently ran MiXCR on the 5' RACE reads; one entry per CDR3 protein. Of about 200,000 distinct CDR3 sequences listed, roughly 15% are singletons. The data were also submitted as part of a second study, on T cells expressing NK-cell markers.

Material for sequencing was CD8+ T cells sorted from blood. These receptors all stem from a woman aged 18-35 years in good health.

This clonotype was seen a handful of times. One end of the junction varies from germline; a read error may be responsible. Written as DNA, the CDR3 is TGTGCCAGCACCTTAGGGACAGGGGGTCAGCCCCAGCATTTT. This codes for CASTLGTGGQPQHF. The J gene is TRBJ1-5, the V gene TRBV11-2; the match to TRBD1 covers 11 bases. CDR3 length equals 14 residues. From germline, CDR1 is SGHAT and CDR2 FQNNGV.

The chain links TRBV11-1 to TRBJ2-3; 11 positions match TRBD2. The CDR3 extends over 18 amino acids. Trimming at V came to 6 bases and at J to 4 bases, leaving 15 bases not matched to a gene. Germline-derived CDR1 and CDR2 are SGHAT and FQDESV (reference sequence). CDR3 DNA: TGTGCCAGCAGTTCTATAGCGGGAGGGAAAGCATTTGCAGATACGCAGTATTTT. It is translated as CASSSIAGGKAFADTQYF.

This clonotype was found a few times. This sequence joins TRBV7-2 and TRBJ2-7; 8 nucleotides line up with TRBD2. The trim removed 8 bases at V and 0 bases at J, leaving 9 bases unmatched. Per germline, CDR1 SGHTA and CDR2 FQGNSA. The CDR3 has 15 amino acids. Here the CDR3 DNA reads TGTGCCAGCTGGCGAGCGGGAGATACCTCCTACGAGCAGTACTTC. Its protein is CASWRAGDTSYEQYF. The entire variable domain, with the rest obtained from reference TRBV7-2 and TRBJ2-7, is as follows: GAGVSQSPSNKVTEKGKDVELRCDPISGHTALYWYRQSLGQGLEFLIYFQGNSAPDKSGLPSDRFSAERTGGSVSTLTIQRTQQEDSAVYLCASWRAGDTSYEQYFGPGTRLTVT.

This clonotype was seen more than once but under ten times. This chain links TRBV7-9 with TRBJ2-5; 8 bases are shared with TRBD1. Germline CDR1 and CDR2: SEHNR and FQNEAQ (reference sequence). CDR3 length equals 12 residues. Trimming took 10 bases from V and 3 from J; bases not matched to a gene: 4. The CDR3 loop reads CAIPTGEETQYF. In DNA, the CDR3 is TGTGCCATCCCGACAGGGGAAGAGACCCAGTACTTC.

This clonotype has just a few counts. The gene calls are TRBV12-3 or TRBV12-4 and TRBJ2-7; weak D call: TRBD2 (5 bases). Trimming cost V 3 bases and J 0 bases, with 12 bases left between them. The CDR3 spans 15 residues. CDR3 in amino acids: CASSFRWETSYEQYF. The DNA for the CDR3 is TGTGCCAGCAGTTTCAGGTGGGAGACCTCCTACGAGCAGTACTTC.